These T cell receptor beta chains were read from a single sample in a study of blood T cell repertoires in COVID-19. Profiled with immunoSEQ multiplex PCR; TCRdb holds only in-frame clones, not every one. The sample has roughly 80,000 clones; around 88% are singletons. The material sequenced was peripheral blood. The receptor source for this set is a woman at least 80 years old with active or convalescent COVID-19. Both conserved end residues are part of each CDR3. Fields, in order: V gene, J gene, D gene, CDR3 protein. A D gene is named only where the DNA matches it firmly.

TRBV4-2	TRBJ1-2	.	CASSTDIDGYTF
TRBV7-2	TRBJ2-7	.	CASSLLNRYPSYEQYF
TRBV2	TRBJ2-7	.	CASSTATYEQYF
TRBV4-3	TRBJ2-1	.	CASSQENWGYEQFF
TRBV9	TRBJ2-3	TRBD2	CASSPRERGATDTQYF
TRBV12-3/TRBV12-4	TRBJ1-1	.	CASTYSLNTEAFF
TRBV7-9	TRBJ1-2	.	CASSSNGMHYGYTF
TRBV27	TRBJ1-1	.	CASSLTGNTEAFF
TRBV6-4	TRBJ2-4	.	CASSLPRTVKLAKNIQYF
TRBV6-1	TRBJ1-1	.	CASSDAGNTEAFF
TRBV11-3	TRBJ2-3	.	CASSLEGADTQYF
TRBV20-1	TRBJ2-7	TRBD2	CSVLAGYEQYF
TRBV28	TRBJ2-1	.	CASSRGAGDYNEQFF
TRBV2	TRBJ1-1	TRBD1	CASMRQGITEAFF
TRBV7-2	TRBJ2-5	TRBD1	CASGTQGAETQYF
TRBV24-1	TRBJ2-7	TRBD2	CATSDFTAGGHEQYF
TRBV28	TRBJ2-4	.	CASSYWKNIQYF
TRBV2	TRBJ2-3	.	CASSTSSPGTDTQYF
TRBV11-2	TRBJ2-5	TRBD2	CASRHRTSGGETQYF
TRBV6-2/TRBV6-3	TRBJ2-7	TRBD1	CASSLLDPGQGSYEQYF
TRBV19	TRBJ1-1	.	CASILPRQGGLRTEAFF
TRBV19	TRBJ2-3	TRBD2	CASSKGLATDTQYF
TRBV5-1	TRBJ1-4	.	CASSLSSPREDEKLFF
TRBV10-3	TRBJ2-7	.	CAISESGGSYEQYF
TRBV3-1/TRBV3-2	TRBJ2-7	TRBD2	CASSQKEAGVRGVQYF
TRBV6-5	TRBJ2-3	.	CASSSDTSTDTQYF
TRBV18	TRBJ2-2	TRBD1	CASSPSRTGTGELFF
TRBV11-2	TRBJ1-2	.	CASSLVQGWGGYTF
TRBV19	TRBJ2-5	.	CASSIDRVLKTQYF
TRBV12-5	TRBJ2-1	TRBD2	CASDTITGTSDYNEQFF
TRBV3-1/TRBV3-2	TRBJ1-3	.	CASSPGVTGNTIYF
TRBV5-1	TRBJ2-1	.	CASSVGPSARNEQFF
TRBV6-1	TRBJ1-2	.	CASSETTSSYGYTF
TRBV3-1/TRBV3-2	TRBJ2-3	TRBD1	CASSHLDRADTQYF
TRBV5-1	TRBJ1-2	TRBD1	CASSLGVRQGARNGYTF
TRBV5-4	TRBJ2-3	.	CASNLAALSTDTQYF
TRBV28	TRBJ2-2	.	CASSLASWELFF
TRBV2	TRBJ1-4	TRBD1	CASSYEPGQANEKLFF
TRBV28	TRBJ1-2	.	CASSLLGQLNYGYTF
TRBV19	TRBJ2-7	TRBD2	CASSREGQASYEQYF
TRBV7-7	TRBJ2-3	TRBD2	CASSSGLAGPADTQYF
TRBV28	TRBJ2-5	TRBD1	CASTPGQGAWETQYF
TRBV19	TRBJ2-2	.	CASSTGKSFSGELFF
TRBV28	TRBJ2-7	.	CASSLEGSNSEQYF
TRBV5-1	TRBJ2-1	TRBD2	CASSQSGGGFGEQFF
TRBV28	TRBJ1-5	.	CASRPGGNSNQPQHF
TRBV24-1	TRBJ1-2	TRBD1	CATSDTGTAYGYTF